The next 12 T cell receptor beta chains were all read from a single sample in a study of beta chain features in type 1 diabetes. Sequencing targeted expressed TCRB transcripts, as all isolated RNA had been reverse transcribed. This table comes from immunoSEQ multiplex PCR, and its TCRdb copy is limited to in-frame clones, with some not included. Altogether fewer than 350,000 clones are present, 15% to 20% being singletons, with the ten largest covering 0.035% to 0.05%. The sequencing sample was made of naive CD4+ T cells from blood. The receptors shown here come from a woman younger than 30 in good health.

The table lists this clone with a few counts. At one end the junction does not follow the germline gene, possibly because of a read error. The chain carries TRBV7-7 and TRBJ2-2; 7 positions match TRBD1. Germline CDR1 SSHAT, CDR2 FNYEAQ (reference sequence). This CDR3 has 14 residues. The CDR3 loop is CASSRTGNTGELFF. CDR3 DNA sequence: TGTGCTAGCAGTCGGACAGGGAACACCGGGGAGCTGTTTTTT. The full variable domain, its missing parts supplied by reference TRBV7-7 and TRBJ2-2, is GAGVSQSPRYKVTKRGQDVTLRCDPISSHATLYWYQQALGQGPEFLTYFNYEAQPDKSGLPSDRFSAERPEGSISTLTIQRTEQRDSAMYRCASSRTGNTGELFFGEGSRLTVL.

The rearrangement uses TRBV4-1 and TRBJ1-2; D ambiguous. V was pared by 1 base and J by 4 bases, with 13 bases between. Germline values: CDR1 MGHRA, CDR2 YSYEKL. The CDR3 covers 15 residues. DNA of the CDR3: TGCGCCAGCAGCCAAGCCGCGGTTAACACCTATGGCTACACCTTC. Its translation is CASSQAAVNTYGYTF.

This chain uses TRBV30 with TRBJ2-3; 8 bases fit TRBD2. The trim removed 0 bases at V and 2 bases at J, leaving 1 base unmatched. The CDR3 runs to 14 residues. CDR1 GTSNPN and CDR2 SVGIG come from the germline V gene (reference sequence). The CDR3 spells CAWSVAGVTDTQYF. DNA for the CDR3: TGTGCCTGGAGTGTAGCGGGGGTCACAGATACGCAGTATTTT.

This rearrangement joins TRBV10-3 to TRBJ1-2; 7 positions agree with TRBD1. The CDR3 has 14 amino acids. Germline CDR1 and CDR2: ENHRY and SYGVKD. Unmatched junction bases numbered 2, after V lost 3 bases and J lost 1 base. The CDR3 region is CAISDQGDNYGYTF. In nucleotides, the CDR3 is TGTGCCATCAGTGACCAGGGGGATAACTATGGCTACACCTTC.

The DNA of the CDR3 is TGCGCCAGCAGCCAAGTACGGGGAGGGGCGCAGTATTTT. Amino acids: CASSQVRGGAQYF. The chain links TRBV4-3 to TRBJ2-3; 7 bases agree with TRBD2. The CDR3 length is 13 residues. CDR1 and CDR2 (germline): LGHNA, YSLEER. After removal of 1 base from V and 10 bases from J, the junction contained 5 bases not matched to a gene.

V gene TRBV9 combines with J gene TRBJ2-1, with 8 bases identical to TRBD2. Germline-derived CDR1 and CDR2 are SGDLS and YYNGEE. There are 15 residues in the CDR3. After removal of 0 bases from V and 5 bases from J, the junction contained 4 bases not matched to a gene. In DNA form, the CDR3 reads TGTGCCAGCAGCGTAGGACTAGCGTTCAACAATGAGCAGTTCTTC. Translating gives CASSVGLAFNNEQFF. The variable domain in full, with the rest retrieved from reference TRBV9 and TRBJ2-1, is DSGVTQTPKHLITATGQRVTLRCSPRSGDLSVYWYQQSLDQGLQFLIQYYNGEERAKGNILERFSAQQFPDLHSELNLSSLELGDSALYFCASSVGLAFNNEQFFGPGTRLTVL.

The chain has TRBV19 and TRBJ2-5; 10 nucleotides line up with TRBD1. CDR1 LNHDA and CDR2 SQIVND come from the germline V gene (reference sequence). Unmatched junction bases numbered 7, after V lost 2 bases and J lost 1 base. The CDR3 is 17 amino acids. The DNA of the CDR3 is TGTGCCAGTAGTATACTACTGACAGGGGGCGGCCAAGAGACCCAGTACTTC. It yields the protein CASSILLTGGGQETQYF.

This clone was seen a handful of times. The genes are TRBV9 and TRBJ2-5; 9 nucleotides match TRBD2. CDR3 size: 14 residues. Unmatched junction bases numbered 2, after V lost 2 bases and J lost 3 bases. Germline V gene lookup returns CDR1 SGDLS and CDR2 YYNGEE. The CDR3 DNA is TGTGCCAGCAGCGTGGGACTAGCAGAAGAGACCCAGTACTTC. As protein: CASSVGLAEETQYF.

In its sample, this clone was seen a few times. The chain uses TRBV5-6 and TRBJ2-2; tentative D call: TRBD1 (5 bases). CDR3 length: 15 amino acids. Trimming removed 4 bases from V and 0 bases from J, with 10 bases in between. The germline V gene has CDR1 SGHDT and CDR2 YYEEEE. The CDR3 reads CASSTDKSNTGELFF. The CDR3 nucleotides read TGTGCCAGCAGCACGGACAAATCGAACACCGGGGAGCTGTTTTTT. Full variable domain (outside the CDR3, taken from reference TRBV5-6 and TRBJ2-2): DAGVTQSPTHLIKTRGQQVTLRCSPKSGHDTVSWYQQALGQGPQFIFQYYEEEERQRGNFPDRFSGHQFPNYSSELNVNALLLGDSALYLCASSTDKSNTGELFFGEGSRLTVL.

J is TRBJ2-3 and V is TRBV30; 8 nucleotides match TRBD2. CDR3 length: 11 amino acids. Germline V lookup: CDR1 GTSNPN, CDR2 SVGIG (reference sequence). Unmatched junction bases numbered 1, after V lost 4 bases and J lost 7 bases. Here the CDR3 DNA reads TGTGCCTGGACGGGAGGGAATACGCAGTATTTT. It codes for CAWTGGNTQYF. Looking up the rest from reference TRBV30 and TRBJ2-3 gives the full variable domain: SQTIHQWPATLVQPVGSPLSLECTVEGTSNPNLYWYRQAAGRGLQLLFYSVGIGQISSEVPQNLSASRPQDRQFILSSKKLLLSDSGFYLCAWTGGNTQYFGPGTRLTVL.

The chain links TRBV7-2 to TRBJ2-6; no reliable D call. Germline CDR1 is SGHTA and CDR2 is FQGNSA. V was pared by 4 bases and J by 0 bases, with 4 bases between. The CDR3 covers 14 residues. CDR3 in amino acids: CASSSFSGANVLTF. CDR3 coding DNA: TGTGCCAGCAGCTCTTTCTCTGGGGCCAACGTCCTGACTTTC.

The sample holds a few counts of this clone. The CDR3 loop is CAWQRSGGAEETQYF. The CDR3 nucleotides are TGTGCCTGGCAACGTAGCGGGGGGGCCGAAGAGACCCAGTACTTC. The V call is TRBV30, the J call TRBJ2-5; TRBD2 aligns across 11 bases. The CDR3 is 15 amino acids. The trim removed 5 bases at V and 3 bases at J, leaving 8 bases unmatched. The V gene's germline CDR1 is GTSNPN and CDR2 SVGIG (reference sequence).